The 19 T cell receptor beta chains reported below all come from one sample, sequenced in a study of T cell repertoires in cytomegalovirus infection. TCRdb analysed the reads with MiXCR anew, one entry per CDR3 protein. The sample has more than 200,000 distinct CDR3 sequences, approximately 9.1% seen once. The sequenced sample consisted of PBMCs. These receptor sequences come from a human donor in good health (CMV status not recorded). Some clones in this sample may be carry-over from other donors' samples.

This clonotype was recorded a few times. The V call is TRBV13, the J call TRBJ1-1; D is ambiguous. V was cut by 10 bases and J by 5 bases, with 17 bases left in between. The germline V gene encodes CDR1 PRHDT and CDR2 FYEKMQ (reference sequence). The CDR3 spans 13 residues. The CDR3 DNA is TGTGCCACCGAGGGCTCTCCTGGGACTGAAGCTTTCTTT. Protein: CATEGSPGTEAFF.

Ten or more counts support this clonotype. The chain has TRBV7-2 and TRBJ2-7, with TRBD1 matching 7 bases. Trimming removed 5 bases from V and 1 base from J; junction bases left unmatched: 14. This CDR3 region has 17 residues. Per the germline V gene, CDR1 is SGHTA and CDR2 is FQGNSA. CDR3 coding DNA: TGTGCCAGCAGCAAAGGGGCGACAGGGCAGTCATCCTACGAGCAGTACTTC. Its protein product is CASSKGATGQSSYEQYF.

This clonotype was recorded a few times. The chain has TRBV7-2 and TRBJ2-1; 7 nucleotides line up with TRBD2. The CDR3 is made up of 15 amino acids. Germline CDR1 and CDR2: SGHTA and FQGNSA. V was pared by 2 bases and J by 4 bases, with 5 bases of the junction left unmatched. The CDR3 here is CASSLSGASYNEQFF. CDR3 DNA sequence: TGTGCCAGCAGCTTAAGCGGGGCTAGTTACAATGAGCAGTTCTTC.

This clonotype was observed many times. The CDR3 nucleotides are TGTGCCAGCAGCCCGGGCGGTCCAGATACGCAGTATTTT. It yields the protein CASSPGGPDTQYF. The chain is built from TRBV7-2 and TRBJ2-3; D gene ambiguous. Germline loops: CDR1 SGHTA, CDR2 FQGNSA. Between the trimmed V and J ends, which lost 5 bases and 4 bases, there was a span of 10 bases. The CDR3 sequence is 13 residues long.

This clonotype turned up a few times. This chain links TRBV2 with TRBJ2-7, with D possibly being TRBD1 (6 bases). The V gene lost 3 bases and the J gene lost 5 bases, with 14 bases spanning the gap. Per germline, CDR1 SNHLY and CDR2 FYNNEI. This CDR3 comprises 14 residues. Here the CDR3 reads CASSERVRGNEQYF. The CDR3 DNA reads TGTGCCAGCAGTGAGCGGGTAAGGGGGAACGAGCAGTACTTC. The complete variable domain, with remaining parts taken from reference TRBV2 and TRBJ2-7, reads EPEVTQTPSHQVTQMGQEVILRCVPISNHLYFYWYRQILGQKVEFLVSFYNNEISEKSEIFDDQFSVERPDGSNFTLKIRSTKLEDSAMYFCASSERVRGNEQYFGPGTRLTVT.

This clonotype has ten or more counts. This chain uses TRBV10-3 with TRBJ2-3; 8 bases align to TRBD2. The CDR3 contains 15 residues. Trimming removed 3 bases from V and 0 bases from J; junction bases left unmatched: 2. CDR1 and CDR2 from the germline V gene are ENHRY and SYGVKD. CDR3 protein: CAISEVAGSTDTQYF. The CDR3 coding sequence is TGTGCCATCAGTGAAGTAGCGGGGAGCACAGATACGCAGTATTTT.

This clonotype was detected a few times. The chain uses TRBV28 and TRBJ1-1, with D tentatively TRBD1 (5 bases). The CDR3 covers 16 residues. V lost 1 base, J lost 4 bases, and 16 bases lay in between. Per the germline V gene, CDR1 is MDHEN and CDR2 is SYDVKM. DNA for the CDR3: TGTGCCAGCAGTTTATCGCCGCCTTTCGGGGCCACTGAAGCTTTCTTT. This sequence encodes CASSLSPPFGATEAFF.

The genes are TRBV10-2 and TRBJ2-5; 14 nucleotides line up with TRBD2. In germline, CDR1 is WSHSY, CDR2 SAAADI. The V and J ends lost 2 bases and 5 bases, in that order; junction bases with no gene match: 7. The CDR3 totals 17 residues. The chain's CDR3 is CASSEEGLAGVIETQYF. CDR3 bases: TGCGCCAGCAGTGAGGAGGGACTAGCGGGAGTGATCGAGACCCAGTACTTC.

This clonotype was recorded many times. Here the CDR3 DNA reads TGTGCCAGCAGCAGGACTAGCGGGGCCGAGCAGTACTTC. This sequence encodes CASSRTSGAEQYF. This sequence joins TRBV5-6 and TRBJ2-7, with 12 bases matching TRBD2. V trimming: 4 bases; J trimming: 6 bases; junction bases outside the gene matches: 2. Germline CDR1 SGHDT, CDR2 YYEEEE. CDR3 length equals 13 residues.

This clonotype was found many times. The chain uses TRBV19 and TRBJ1-5, with D tentatively TRBD1 (6 bases). V lost 8 bases to trimming and J lost 1 base, with 15 bases between them. The CDR3 consists of 15 residues. Germline-derived CDR1 and CDR2 are LNHDA and SQIVND (reference sequence). The CDR3 protein is CASREGGGSNQPQHF. In DNA form, the CDR3 reads TGTGCCAGTCGTGAGGGGGGCGGGAGCAATCAGCCCCAGCATTTT.

This clonotype appeared a few times. The J gene is TRBJ2-5, the V gene TRBV6-1; 8 bases align to TRBD1. Germline CDR1 and CDR2: MNHNS and SASEGT. After removal of 8 bases from V and 1 base from J, the junction contained 6 bases not matched to a gene. This CDR3 is 14 amino acids long. In DNA form, the CDR3 reads TGTGCCAGCCTAAGGACAGGGTCCCAAGAGACCCAGTACTTC. Translation gives CASLRTGSQETQYF.

This clonotype has only a few counts. The chain links TRBV6-5 to TRBJ2-3; no reliable D call. The CDR3 extends over 15 amino acids. Trimming removed 0 bases from V and 0 bases from J, with 7 bases in between. Germline V lookup: CDR1 MNHEY, CDR2 SVGAGI. The DNA for the CDR3 is TGTGCCAGCAGTTACTCGAGTTATAGCACAGATACGCAGTATTTT. Residues: CASSYSSYSTDTQYF.

This clonotype was recorded at least ten times. The V and J genes are TRBV27 and TRBJ2-2; D is possibly TRBD1 (6 bases). The ends were cut back, 5 bases at V and 3 bases at J, with 16 bases in the middle. The CDR3 consists of 16 residues. Looked up from germline, CDR1 is MNHEY and CDR2 is SMNVEV (reference sequence). CDR3 in amino acids: CASSTMSQGYTGELFF. CDR3 nucleotides: TGTGCCAGCAGTACCATGAGCCAGGGGTACACCGGGGAGCTGTTTTTT.

This clonotype appeared many times. The chain couples TRBV28 to TRBJ2-7; TRBD2 agrees at 8 bases. There are 17 residues in the CDR3. Germline V gives CDR1 MDHEN, CDR2 SYDVKM. The J segment lost 8 bases and the V segment lost 2 bases, leaving 17 bases of the junction unmatched. The CDR3 protein is CASSLGGSGSASFKQYF. Written as DNA, the CDR3 is TGTGCCAGCAGTTTAGGAGGGAGCGGGAGCGCCTCGTTTAAGCAGTACTTC.

This clonotype was seen many times. V is TRBV7-9 and J is TRBJ2-1; the D is unclear. The CDR3 runs to 13 residues. The germline CDR1 and CDR2 sequences are SEHNR and FQNEAQ (reference sequence). V was trimmed by 5 bases and J by 4 bases, leaving 9 bases between them. The CDR3 nucleotides are TGTGCCAGCAGCAGAGAGCGTTACAATGAGCAGTTCTTC. Protein product: CASSRERYNEQFF.

This clonotype was detected ten times or more. CDR3: CASSEGSRGLSTEAFF. The CDR3, as DNA: TGTGCCAGCAGTGAGGGATCCAGGGGGCTGAGCACTGAAGCTTTCTTT. V and J are TRBV6-1 and TRBJ1-1; TRBD1 aligns across 8 bases. The V gene end was trimmed by 3 bases and the J gene end by 4 bases; junction bases not matched to a gene: 10. Germline V gene data show CDR1 as MNHNS and CDR2 as SASEGT. CDR3 length: 16 residues.

For this clonotype: This may stem from a read error, because a much larger clone lies one nucleotide away. This chain links TRBV19 with TRBJ1-5; the D gene is possibly TRBD1 (6 bases). The CDR3 is 12 residues long. Germline V gene lookup returns CDR1 LNHDA and CDR2 SQIVND (reference sequence). The CDR3 bases are TGTGCCAGTATAGGGGGAACTCAGTCCCAGCATTTT. Residues: CASIGGTQSQHF.

This clonotype was observed at least ten times. The rearrangement links TRBV18 to TRBJ2-5; 12 nucleotides align to TRBD2. The CDR3 extends over 17 amino acids. The germline V gene has CDR1 KGHSH and CDR2 LQKENI. Losses at the gene ends were 1 base for V and 2 bases for J; bases not matched to a gene: 5. CDR3 sequence (DNA): TGTGCCAGCTCACCACGGGCGACTAGCGGGAGTCAAGAGACCCAGTACTTC. Its protein is CASSPRATSGSQETQYF.

V and J are TRBV14 and TRBJ2-3, with D hard to call. This CDR3 spans 13 amino acids. V lost 4 bases and J 4 bases, leaving 9 bases between the germline ends. Germline V gene data show CDR1 as SGHDN and CDR2 as FVKESK. The CDR3 loop reads CASSPLGPDTQYF. The CDR3 nucleotides read TGTGCCAGCAGCCCCTTGGGCCCAGATACGCAGTATTTT.